The clone carrying this T cell receptor (beta chain) was seen a handful of times. The germline V gene has CDR1 MGHDK and CDR2 SYGVNS. The ends were cut back, 7 bases at V and 1 base at J, with 20 bases in the middle. The CDR3 has 16 residues. Individual cDNA molecules in this library carried unique molecular identifiers. Original processing notes: Across samples, TCR counts had a median of around 100,000 and ranged from about 23,224 to 700,000. Each CDR3 protein is one row after TCRdb ran MiXCR on the 5' RACE reads. The V and J calls and clone size come from TCRdb's table, not from the authors' own analysis. The data hold about 80,000 distinct CDR3 sequences, with about 15% observed a single time. The source of the sample is a study of human T cells and chemical hapten exposure. Study background: Among samples, TCR yields varied mainly because of small differences in pooled library volume.

Total RNA was isolated from whole blood that had not been fractionated. This TCR was sampled from a female donor in good health. This chain uses TRBV25-1 with TRBJ2-7; D is perhaps TRBD1 (5 bases). DNA of the CDR3: TGTGCCAGCAAGGGCGTGTTGGGGCATTCGTCCTACGAGCAGTACTTC. It specifies CASKGVLGHSSYEQYF.